This T cell receptor (beta chain) was recorded in a study of metastatic and nonmetastatic thyroid tumors. Patients underwent thyroid surgery, and none had received any treatment before it. Via MiXCR, TCRdb re-called the PCR reads. The sample records about 21,000 clones, under 35% being singletons. The junction had 12 bases not matched to a gene; V was cut back by 3 bases and J by 4 bases. The germline V gene encodes CDR1 DFQATT and CDR2 SNEGSKA (reference sequence). The CDR3 consists of 15 residues. Specimen: blood. V and J are TRBV20-1 and TRBJ2-7, with 7 bases lining up with TRBD1. This receptor was obtained from a female donor with papillary thyroid cancer or a benign thyroid nodule (not recorded which). Some clones in this sample may be carry-over from other donors' samples. The CDR3 DNA reads TGCAGTGCTAGTGACCGGGACAGAGTCTTTTACGAGCAGTACTTC. Its translation: CSASDRDRVFYEQYF.